The 32 T cell receptor beta chains listed next were all sequenced from one sample in a study of shared clonotypes between healthy human individuals. The protocol was immunoSEQ multiplex PCR, while the TCRdb copy is restricted to in-frame clones and leaves out a portion. The sample carries fewer than 550,000 clones, around 79% recorded once. The sample taken for sequencing was PBMCs. The receptors originated from a woman aged 40 to 50 in good health. Some clones in this sample may be carry-over from other donors' samples.

The chain combines TRBV30 with TRBJ2-6; D ambiguous. This CDR3 comprises 15 residues. The V end was cut by 0 bases, the J end by 1 base, with 7 bases between. Per the germline V gene, CDR1 is GTSNPN and CDR2 is SVGIG (reference sequence). The CDR3 is CAWSVPRSGANVLTF. The CDR3 nucleotides read TGTGCCTGGAGTGTACCCAGGTCTGGGGCCAACGTCCTGACTTTC.

Comments on this clone: Other DNA sequences in this sample translate to the same CDR3. J is TRBJ2-5 and V is TRBV9, with D unclear. The V end was cut by 0 bases, the J end by 0 bases, with 9 bases between. The CDR3 contains 15 residues. The germline V gene encodes CDR1 SGDLS and CDR2 YYNGEE. The DNA of the CDR3 is TGTGCCAGCAGCGTAGCTTCAGCGTACCAAGAGACCCAGTACTTC. Amino acid sequence: CASSVASAYQETQYF. The full variable domain, completed using reference TRBV9 and TRBJ2-5, is DSGVTQTPKHLITATGQRVTLRCSPRSGDLSVYWYQQSLDQGLQFLIQYYNGEERAKGNILERFSAQQFPDLHSELNLSSLELGDSALYFCASSVASAYQETQYFGPGTRLLVL.

V usage is TRBV10-1 and J usage is TRBJ2-1; unclear D gene. V was shortened by 5 bases and J by 4 bases, with 9 bases between the two germline ends. The germline CDR1 and CDR2 sequences are WNHNN and SYGVQD (reference sequence). The CDR3 consists of 13 residues. CDR3 sequence (DNA): TGCGCCAGCAGTCTGGCTGGGTACAATGAGCAGTTCTTC. Its translation is CASSLAGYNEQFF.

The chain carries TRBV6-5 and TRBJ2-7; possibly TRBD2 for D (7 bases). This CDR3 spans 15 amino acids. V dropped 6 bases and J dropped 7 bases, with 22 bases sitting between them. Per germline, CDR1 MNHEY and CDR2 SVGAGI. This chain's CDR3 is CASSPSGGGVREQYF. As DNA, the CDR3 is TGTGCCAGCAGCCCCTCCGGAGGGGGGGTCCGTGAGCAGTACTTC.

The chain uses TRBV9 and TRBJ1-1; no firm D call. CDR3 length: 13 residues. V was cut by 4 bases and J by 1 base, with 8 bases left in between. Germline values: CDR1 SGDLS, CDR2 YYNGEE. CDR3 loop: CASSMTGNTEAFF. The CDR3 DNA is TGTGCCAGCAGCATGACGGGGAACACTGAAGCTTTCTTT.

This clone turned up a few times. The chain combines TRBV6-5 with TRBJ1-2, with TRBD1 as a possible D gene (6 bases). The CDR3 loop spans 15 amino acids. Germline V CDR1 and CDR2: MNHEY, SVGAGI. V was trimmed by 6 bases and J by 2 bases, leaving 16 bases between them. The CDR3 coding sequence is TGTGCCAGCAGGCGATACAGGGAGGCAAACTATGGCTACACCTTC. Residues: CASRRYREANYGYTF.

Only a few counts were recorded for this clone. This chain connects TRBV2 to TRBJ1-4; 7 nucleotides match TRBD1. Germline V CDR1 and CDR2: SNHLY, FYNNEI. Germline trimming cut 6 bases from V and 8 bases from J; bases unmatched to any gene: 9. CDR3 length equals 14 residues. The CDR3, as DNA: TGTGCCAGCAGGGACAGGCCGGGGACGGAAAAACTGTTTTTT. Its translation is CASRDRPGTEKLFF.

This clone has a handful of counts. The gene calls are TRBV2 and TRBJ1-5, with 7 nucleotides matching TRBD1. This CDR3 is 15 amino acids long. Germline loops: CDR1 SNHLY, CDR2 FYNNEI. V shed 4 bases, J shed 5 bases, and the junction held 8 bases outside the gene matches. As DNA, the CDR3 is TGTGCCAGCAGTGTCAACAGGGGTGGGGATCAGCCCCAGCATTTT. It encodes CASSVNRGGDQPQHF.

In this sample, this clone turned up once. The gene calls are TRBV9 and TRBJ1-1; the D is unclear. Trimming left V 4 bases short and J 4 bases short, with 17 bases between. The CDR3 contains 15 residues. Per the germline V gene, CDR1 is SGDLS and CDR2 is YYNGEE. The chain's CDR3 is CASSLTASRITEAFF. For the CDR3, the DNA is TGTGCCAGCAGCTTAACAGCCAGCAGGATCACTGAAGCTTTCTTT.

The chain joins TRBV7-2 to TRBJ1-3; D might be TRBD1 (5 bases). In germline, CDR1 is SGHTA, CDR2 FQGNSA. The CDR3 runs to 15 residues. Deletions cut 4 bases from V and 1 base from J, with 11 bases between. The CDR3 DNA reads as TGTGCCAGCAGCTACGCTACAGGTTCTGGAAACACCATATATTTT. Amino acid sequence: CASSYATGSGNTIYF.

J is TRBJ2-7 and V is TRBV5-1; D unresolved. CDR3 length: 13 residues. V was clipped by 0 bases and J by 4 bases, with 8 bases between them. Germline V lookup: CDR1 SGHRS, CDR2 YFSETQ. CDR3 bases: TGCGCCAGCAGCTTGGACCTGGAATACGAGCAGTACTTC. Translating it yields CASSLDLEYEQYF.

This clone appeared a few times. The chain carries TRBV29-1 and TRBJ1-1; 8 positions agree with TRBD1. The V gene end was trimmed by 4 bases and the J gene end by 3 bases; junction bases not matched to a gene: 4. CDR1 and CDR2 from the germline V gene are SQVTM and ANQGSEA. The CDR3 contains 13 residues. The CDR3 region has the DNA TGCAGCGTTGCATCGACAGGGGACACTGAAGCTTTCTTT. It translates to CSVASTGDTEAFF.

V usage is TRBV2 and J usage is TRBJ2-6; D is perhaps TRBD2 (7 bases). The CDR3 consists of 16 residues. CDR1 SNHLY and CDR2 FYNNEI come from the germline V gene. Trimming left V 7 bases short and J 3 bases short, with 16 bases between. The CDR3 sequence is CASTEGGAIGANVLTF. As DNA, the CDR3 is TGTGCCAGCACCGAGGGGGGGGCTATTGGGGCCAACGTCCTGACTTTC.

The gene calls are TRBV7-6 and TRBJ1-2; 11 bases are a match to TRBD1. Germline V lookup: CDR1 SGHVS, CDR2 FNYEAQ. Trimming at V came to 5 bases and at J to 6 bases, leaving 5 bases not matched to a gene. The CDR3 runs to 14 residues. The CDR3 DNA sequence: TGTGCCAGCAGCCATTGGACAGGGGGCCATGGCTACACCTTC. It specifies CASSHWTGGHGYTF.

The table lists this clone with a count of one. The V and J genes are TRBV9 and TRBJ2-3, with a possible D match to TRBD2 (6 bases). CDR1 is SGDLS and CDR2 is YYNGEE in the germline V gene. V gave up 1 base and J gave up 4 bases, with 16 bases separating them. This CDR3 is 16 amino acids long. This chain's CDR3 is CASSVRAGPPPDTQYF. CDR3 DNA sequence: TGTGCCAGCAGCGTACGAGCGGGCCCTCCCCCAGATACGCAGTATTTT.

The chain combines TRBV13 with TRBJ2-7; unclear D gene. The CDR3 has 11 residues. Trimming left V 2 bases short and J 3 bases short, with 2 bases between. Germline loops: CDR1 PRHDT, CDR2 FYEKMQ (reference sequence). This CDR3 is CASSLHYEQYF. The CDR3 coding sequence is TGTGCCAGCAGCTTACACTACGAGCAGTACTTC.

V is TRBV2 and J is TRBJ2-7; 11 bases are shared with TRBD2. Germline CDR1 reads SNHLY; CDR2 reads FYNNEI. The CDR3 consists of 15 residues. Trimming removed 4 bases from V and 5 bases from J; junction bases left unmatched: 7. CDR3 sequence (DNA): TGTGCCAGCAGTGCGCTTACTAGCGGGAGAGACGAGCAGTACTTC. Protein product: CASSALTSGRDEQYF. Based on the CDR3 plus reference TRBV2 and TRBJ2-7, the full variable domain is EPEVTQTPSHQVTQMGQEVILRCVPISNHLYFYWYRQILGQKVEFLVSFYNNEISEKSEIFDDQFSVERPDGSNFTLKIRSTKLEDSAMYFCASSALTSGRDEQYFGPGTRLTVT.

J is TRBJ1-4 and V is TRBV27, with a weak D call TRBD1 (5 bases). The ends were cut back, 4 bases at V and 8 bases at J, with 17 bases in the middle. The CDR3 covers 15 residues. Looked up from germline, CDR1 is MNHEY and CDR2 is SMNVEV (reference sequence). Written as DNA, the CDR3 is TGTGCCAGCAGTTCCGGTAAGGGGTTGGAAGAAAAACTGTTTTTT. This translates into CASSSGKGLEEKLFF.

This rearrangement joins TRBV27 to TRBJ1-1, with a weak D call TRBD1 (5 bases). With 2 bases removed from V and 1 base from J, the gap between germline ends came to 5 bases. There are 13 residues in the CDR3. Germline V gene sequence: CDR1 MNHEY, CDR2 SMNVEV (reference sequence). DNA for the CDR3: TGTGCCAGCAGTTTAAGGGGGAACACTGAAGCTTTCTTT. Its translation: CASSLRGNTEAFF.

The chain has TRBV6-1 and TRBJ1-1; D uncertain. The CDR3 is made up of 14 amino acids. The V gene lost 4 bases and the J gene lost 0 bases, with 9 bases spanning the gap. Germline-derived CDR1 and CDR2 are MNHNS and SASEGT. The CDR3 loop is CASSAGRLNTEAFF. In nucleotides, the CDR3 is TGTGCCAGCAGTGCCGGACGGCTGAACACTGAAGCTTTCTTT.

V and J are TRBV6-5 and TRBJ1-2; D is ambiguous. The CDR3 runs 13 residues. The germline V gene encodes CDR1 MNHEY and CDR2 SVGAGI. Trimming removed 0 bases at V and 5 bases at J, with 7 bases between. CDR3 coding DNA: TGTGCCAGCAGTTACTCGAGCGTGTATGGCTACACCTTC. Amino acids: CASSYSSVYGYTF.

The chain employs TRBV5-1 and TRBJ2-1; 8 nucleotides align to TRBD2. V was clipped by 0 bases and J by 5 bases; unmatched bases: 7. CDR1 SGHRS and CDR2 YFSETQ come from the germline V gene. The CDR3 has 16 residues. The CDR3 sequence: CASSLALAGSNNEQFF. CDR3 DNA sequence: TGCGCCAGCAGCTTGGCATTAGCGGGGTCTAACAATGAGCAGTTCTTC.

The chain joins TRBV7-9 to TRBJ2-4, with D unclear. The CDR3 sequence is 12 residues long. Trimming cost V 1 base and J 8 bases, with 6 bases left between them. Germline V gene lookup returns CDR1 SEHNR and CDR2 FQNEAQ (reference sequence). Written as DNA, the CDR3 is TGTGCCAGCAGCTTAGGATTCGACATTCAGTACTTC. Encoded protein: CASSLGFDIQYF.

The V and J genes are TRBV28 and TRBJ2-3, with D possibly being TRBD1 (7 bases). This CDR3 is built from 15 residues. V was trimmed by 5 bases and J by 5 bases, leaving 17 bases between them. Germline CDR1 is MDHEN and CDR2 is SYDVKM. CDR3 sequence: CASSPLPGGGDTQYF. The CDR3 region has the DNA TGTGCCAGCAGTCCCCTGCCAGGGGGAGGAGATACGCAGTATTTT.

Many counts were recorded for this clone. The chain is built from TRBV6-1 and TRBJ2-1, with 10 positions matching TRBD1. Germline-derived CDR1 and CDR2 are MNHNS and SASEGT. CDR3 size: 15 residues. The trim removed 1 base at V and 4 bases at J, leaving 1 base unmatched. The CDR3 is CASSEEGQGYNEQFF. CDR3 coding DNA: TGTGCCAGCAGTGAAGAGGGACAGGGGTACAATGAGCAGTTCTTC.

The J gene is TRBJ2-5, the V gene TRBV30, with no clear D. The J call may not be correct, given that the DNA end is closer to TRBJ2-7. Germline V lookup: CDR1 GTSNPN, CDR2 SVGIG (reference sequence). This CDR3 has 13 residues. CDR3 sequence (DNA): TGTGCCTGGAGTGTTAGTAACGGGCACGAGCAGTACTTC. It is translated as CAWSVSNGHEQYF.

This chain links TRBV5-4 with TRBJ1-2; D is perhaps TRBD1 (6 bases). V dropped 0 bases and J dropped 5 bases, with 14 bases sitting between them. This CDR3 comprises 15 residues. Germline V CDR1 and CDR2: SGHNT, YYREEE (reference sequence). This CDR3 reads CASSLGSGRGYGYTF. The CDR3 bases are TGTGCCAGCAGCTTGGGGTCGGGCAGGGGTTATGGCTACACCTTC. Together with reference TRBV5-4 and TRBJ1-2, the CDR3 gives the full variable domain: ETGVTQSPTHLIKTRGQQVTLRCSSQSGHNTVSWYQQALGQGPQFIFQYYREEENGRGNFPPRFSGLQFPNYSSELNVNALELDDSALYLCASSLGSGRGYGYTFGSGTRLTVV.

The chain links TRBV18 to TRBJ2-1; D remains unclear. Germline V lookup: CDR1 KGHSH, CDR2 LQKENI. The V end lost 3 bases, the J end lost 6 bases, and 6 bases lay between the germline ends. The CDR3 loop spans 12 amino acids. The CDR3 DNA is TGTGCCAGCTCACCCAATTCCAATGAGCAGTTCTTC. It is translated as CASSPNSNEQFF.

V usage is TRBV7-7 and J usage is TRBJ2-5; a possible D gene is TRBD2 (6 bases). The CDR3 consists of 14 residues. V lost 1 base to trimming and J lost 4 bases, with 10 bases between them. Germline-derived CDR1 and CDR2 are SSHAT and FNYEAQ (reference sequence). The DNA of the CDR3 is TGTGCCAGCAGCTTAGGACTAGAGGGAGAGACCCAGTACTTC. Translating gives CASSLGLEGETQYF. Full variable domain (remainder filled in from reference TRBV7-7 and TRBJ2-5): GAGVSQSPRYKVTKRGQDVTLRCDPISSHATLYWYQQALGQGPEFLTYFNYEAQPDKSGLPSDRFSAERPEGSISTLTIQRTEQRDSAMYRCASSLGLEGETQYFGPGTRLLVL.

This clone was seen a few times. The chain uses TRBV2 and TRBJ2-1; D is ambiguous. The CDR3 consists of 11 residues. The germline CDR1 and CDR2 sequences are SNHLY and FYNNEI. Trimming left V 7 bases short and J 3 bases short, with 4 bases between. The CDR3 coding sequence is TGTGCCAGCACCAACTACAATGAGCAGTTCTTC. Amino acid sequence: CASTNYNEQFF. Supplemented by reference TRBV2 and TRBJ2-1, the full variable domain reads EPEVTQTPSHQVTQMGQEVILRCVPISNHLYFYWYRQILGQKVEFLVSFYNNEISEKSEIFDDQFSVERPDGSNFTLKIRSTKLEDSAMYFCASTNYNEQFFGPGTRLTVL.

The J gene is TRBJ2-5, the V gene TRBV11-2; D ambiguous. Trimming stripped 5 bases from V and 5 bases from J, with 6 bases between. Germline V gene sequence: CDR1 SGHAT, CDR2 FQNNGV. The CDR3 extends over 11 amino acids. The CDR3 nucleotides read TGTGCCAGCAGCCACCCGGAGACCCAGTACTTC. As protein: CASSHPETQYF.

In this sample, this clone turned up a few times. The chain joins TRBV7-2 to TRBJ1-1, with D perhaps matching TRBD1 (6 bases). The V gene lost 4 bases and the J gene lost 4 bases, with 22 bases spanning the gap. Germline lookup yields CDR1 SGHTA and CDR2 FQGNSA. The CDR3 runs 17 residues. Here the CDR3 DNA reads TGTGCCAGCAGCTCGACAGGCAACCTGGCATCGCGCACTGAAGCTTTCTTT. Its translation is CASSSTGNLASRTEAFF. The full variable domain, in which reference TRBV7-2 and TRBJ1-1 provide the parts outside the CDR3, is GAGVSQSPSNKVTEKGKDVELRCDPISGHTALYWYRQSLGQGLEFLIYFQGNSAPDKSGLPSDRFSAERTGGSVSTLTIQRTQQEDSAVYLCASSSTGNLASRTEAFFGQGTRLTVV.